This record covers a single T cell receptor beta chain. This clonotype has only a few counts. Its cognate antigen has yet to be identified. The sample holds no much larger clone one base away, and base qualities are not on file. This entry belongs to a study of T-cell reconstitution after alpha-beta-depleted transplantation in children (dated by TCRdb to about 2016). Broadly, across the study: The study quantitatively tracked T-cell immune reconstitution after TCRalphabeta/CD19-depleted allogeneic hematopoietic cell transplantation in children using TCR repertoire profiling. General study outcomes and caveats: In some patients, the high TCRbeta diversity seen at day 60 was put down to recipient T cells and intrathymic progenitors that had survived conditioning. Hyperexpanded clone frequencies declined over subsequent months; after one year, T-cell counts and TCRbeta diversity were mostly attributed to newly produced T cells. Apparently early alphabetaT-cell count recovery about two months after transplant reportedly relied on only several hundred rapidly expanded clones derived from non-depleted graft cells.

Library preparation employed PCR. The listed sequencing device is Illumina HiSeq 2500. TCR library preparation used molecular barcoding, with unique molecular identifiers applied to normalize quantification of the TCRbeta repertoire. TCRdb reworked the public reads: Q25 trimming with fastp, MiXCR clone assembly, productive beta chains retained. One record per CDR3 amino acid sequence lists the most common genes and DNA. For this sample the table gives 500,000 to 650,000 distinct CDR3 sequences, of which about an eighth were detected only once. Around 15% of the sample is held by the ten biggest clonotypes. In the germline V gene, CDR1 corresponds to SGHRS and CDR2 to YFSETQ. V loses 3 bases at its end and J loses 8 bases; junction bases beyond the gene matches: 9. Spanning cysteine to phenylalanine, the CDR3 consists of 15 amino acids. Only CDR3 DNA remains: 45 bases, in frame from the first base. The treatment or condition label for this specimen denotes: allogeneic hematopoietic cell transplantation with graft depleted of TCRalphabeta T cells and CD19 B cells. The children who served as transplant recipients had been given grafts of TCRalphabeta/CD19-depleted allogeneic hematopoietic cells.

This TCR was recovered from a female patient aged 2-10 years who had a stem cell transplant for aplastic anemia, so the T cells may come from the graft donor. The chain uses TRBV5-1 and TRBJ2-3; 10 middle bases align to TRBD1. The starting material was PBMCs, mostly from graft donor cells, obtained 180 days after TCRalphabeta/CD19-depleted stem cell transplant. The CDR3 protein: CASSWDRGAQGTQYF. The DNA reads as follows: TGCGCCAGCAGCTGGGACAGGGGCGCCCAGGGTACGCAGTATTTT. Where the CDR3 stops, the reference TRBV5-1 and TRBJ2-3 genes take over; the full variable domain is KAGVTQTPRYLIKTRGQQVTLSCSPISGHRSVSWYQQTPGQGLQFLFEYFSETQRNKGNFPGRFSGRQFSNSRSEMNVSTLELGDSALYLCASSWDRGAQGTQYFGPGTRLTVL.